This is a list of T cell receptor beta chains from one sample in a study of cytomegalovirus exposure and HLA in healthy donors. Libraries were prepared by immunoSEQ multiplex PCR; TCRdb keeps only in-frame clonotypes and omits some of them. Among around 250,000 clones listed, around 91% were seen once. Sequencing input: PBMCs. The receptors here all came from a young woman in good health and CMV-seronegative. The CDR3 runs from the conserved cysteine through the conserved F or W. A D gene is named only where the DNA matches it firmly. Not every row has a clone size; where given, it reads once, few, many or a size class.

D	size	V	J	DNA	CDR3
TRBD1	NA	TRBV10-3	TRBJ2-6	TGTGCCATCAGCCCGACAGGGCTCTCTGGGGCCAACGTCCTGACTTTC	CAISPTGLSGANVLTF
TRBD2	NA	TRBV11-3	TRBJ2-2	TGTGCCAGCAGTCAAGCGGGGCTTAACACCGGGGAGCTGTTTTTT	CASSQAGLNTGELFF
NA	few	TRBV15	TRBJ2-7	TGTGCCACCAGCAGTCAAAACTACGAGCAGTACTTC	CATSSQNYEQYF
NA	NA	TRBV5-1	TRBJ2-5	TGCGCCAGCAGCTTGGAGGGCAGGGGCCCCCAAGAGACCCAGTACTTC	CASSLEGRGPQETQYF
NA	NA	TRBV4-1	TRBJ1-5	TGCGCCAGCAGCCAAGATTGGGGGGATAGCAATCAGCCCCAGCATTTT	CASSQDWGDSNQPQHF
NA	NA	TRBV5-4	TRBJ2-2	TGTGCCAGCAGCCTTGCGGAGGCCGGGGAGCTGTTTTTT	CASSLAEAGELFF
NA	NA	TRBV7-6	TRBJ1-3	TGTGCCAGCAGCCTTGGACAGTGGTCTGGAAACACCATATATTTT	CASSLGQWSGNTIYF
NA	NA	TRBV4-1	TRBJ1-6	TGCGCCAGCAGCCAAAACGGACTGAATAATTCACCCCTCCACTTT	CASSQNGLNNSPLHF
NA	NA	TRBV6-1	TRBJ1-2	TGTGCCAGCAGTGAAGGTCAAAGCCCTAACTATGGCTACACCTTC	CASSEGQSPNYGYTF
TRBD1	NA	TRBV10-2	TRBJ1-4	TGCGCCAGCATGGACAGGGTCGAGGAAAAACTGTTTTTT	CASMDRVEEKLFF
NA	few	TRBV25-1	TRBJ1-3	TGTGCCAGCAAAAAGGACAGCTCTGGAAACACCATATATTTT	CASKKDSSGNTIYF
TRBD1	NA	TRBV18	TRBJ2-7	TGTGCCAGCTCACCTCCGGGACAGGGGAGCTACGAGCAGTACTTC	CASSPPGQGSYEQYF
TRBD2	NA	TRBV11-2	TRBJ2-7	TGTGCCAGCAGCTTAGAAATCGATAGCGGGGGGCGCTACGAGCAGTACTTC	CASSLEIDSGGRYEQYF
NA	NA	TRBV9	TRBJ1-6	TGTGCCAGCAGCCCCCCCGGCGGCGGGGATAATTCACCCCTCCACTTT	CASSPPGGGDNSPLHF
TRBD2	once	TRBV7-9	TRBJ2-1	TGTGCCAGCAGCACCCGGACTAGCGGGGGTATGAATGAGCAGTTCTTC	CASSTRTSGGMNEQFF
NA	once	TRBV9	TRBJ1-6	TGTGCCAGCAGCGGGGACTGGGCTGAGGGAACCCTCCACTTT	CASSGDWAEGTLHF
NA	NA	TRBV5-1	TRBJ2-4	TGCGCCAGCAGCAAAGAGGCTTTGGGGCAGGACATTCAGTACTTC	CASSKEALGQDIQYF
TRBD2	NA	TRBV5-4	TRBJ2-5	TGTGCCAGCAGCCTTAGCGGGGGAATCCAAGAGACCCAGTACTTC	CASSLSGGIQETQYF
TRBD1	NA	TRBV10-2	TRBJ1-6	TGCGCCAGCAGTGAGTTACCGACAGGGAGCTCCTATAATTCACCCCTCCACTTT	CASSELPTGSSYNSPLHF
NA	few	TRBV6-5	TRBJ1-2	TGTGCCAGCAGTTACCAGGGAGGGAGTGGCTACACCTTC	CASSYQGGSGYTF
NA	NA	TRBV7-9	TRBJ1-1	TGTGCCAGCAGCTTAGAAGAGGGCGCTGAAGCTTTCTTT	CASSLEEGAEAFF
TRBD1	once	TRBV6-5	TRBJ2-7	TGTGCCAGCAGTTACTCGGGACAGGGTACCTACGAGCAGTACTTC	CASSYSGQGTYEQYF
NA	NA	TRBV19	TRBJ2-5	TGTGCCAGTAGCCCGGGGGTGGAGACCCAGTACTTC	CASSPGVETQYF
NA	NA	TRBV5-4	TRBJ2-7	TGTGCCAGCAGCTTGTCTCTCGGGGGAACGCTTTACGAGCAGTACTTC	CASSLSLGGTLYEQYF
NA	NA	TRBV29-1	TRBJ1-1	TGCAGCGTTGGACGGGAGGTCGCGGGGAACACTGAAGCTTTCTTT	CSVGREVAGNTEAFF
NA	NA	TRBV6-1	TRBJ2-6	TGTGCCAGCAGTGAGACAGGCATCTCTGGGGCCAACGTCCTGACTTTC	CASSETGISGANVLTF
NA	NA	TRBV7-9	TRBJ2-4	TGTGCCAGCAGCGCCTCGGACAGTCTGATAGCTAAAAACATTCAGTACTTC	CASSASDSLIAKNIQYF
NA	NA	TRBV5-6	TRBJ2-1	TGTGCCAGCAGCCTGGGGCCTCTTTTTGGCAATGAGCAGTTCTTC	CASSLGPLFGNEQFF
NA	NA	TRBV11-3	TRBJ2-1	TGTGCCAGCAGCTTAACTGGGGCGGCCTATGAGCAGTTCTTC	CASSLTGAAYEQFF
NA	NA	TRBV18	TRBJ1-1	TGTGCCAGCTCTTACCTACAGGAGGGGTCCAACACTGAAGCTTTCTTT	CASSYLQEGSNTEAFF
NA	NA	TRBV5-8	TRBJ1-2	TGTGCCAGCAGCTTGATTTTGGACTTAACCTTC	CASSLILDLTF
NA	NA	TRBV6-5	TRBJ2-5	TGTGCCAGCAGTGCCCCAGGCTCAGAGACCCAGTACTTC	CASSAPGSETQYF
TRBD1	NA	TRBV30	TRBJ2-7	TGTGCCTGGAGCGGGACCGGGACAGAAGCTTACTACGAGCAGTACTTC	CAWSGTGTEAYYEQYF
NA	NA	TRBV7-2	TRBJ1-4	TGTGCCAGCAGCTTAGGGCAGGGAGGGAATGAAAAACTGTTTTTT	CASSLGQGGNEKLFF
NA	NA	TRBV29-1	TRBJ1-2	TGCAGCGTTGTGGTGCAGGGCGTTTTTGATGGCTACACCTTC	CSVVVQGVFDGYTF
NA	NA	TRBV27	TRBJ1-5	TGTGCCAGCAGTTTAGAACTGGGCGAAGGGCCCCAGCATTTT	CASSLELGEGPQHF
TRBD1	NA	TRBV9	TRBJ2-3	TGTGCCAGCAGCGTAGGAGTCGGACAGGGTCCCTGGGATACGCAGTATTTT	CASSVGVGQGPWDTQYF
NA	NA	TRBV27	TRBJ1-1	TGTGCCAGCAGTTTAGGGGGGGAGGGGATGAACACTGAAGCTTTCTTT	CASSLGGEGMNTEAFF
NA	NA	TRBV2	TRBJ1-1	TGTGCCAGCAGCCGATTGGCCCTCATAAACACTGAAGCTTTCTTT	CASSRLALINTEAFF
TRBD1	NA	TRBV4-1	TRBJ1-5	TGCGCCAGCAGCCAAGACGGGACAGTTAGCTATCAGCCCCAGCATTTT	CASSQDGTVSYQPQHF
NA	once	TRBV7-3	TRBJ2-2	TGTGCCAGCAGCTCCCCAGGCCAGGGGAGGGACACCGGGGAGCTGTTTTTT	CASSSPGQGRDTGELFF
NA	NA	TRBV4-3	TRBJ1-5	TGCGCCAGCAGCCAAGATGCCCAGACGGGATTTGGGCCCCAGCATTTT	CASSQDAQTGFGPQHF
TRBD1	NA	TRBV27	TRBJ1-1	TGTGCCAGCAGTCCTGAGACAGGGGAAGTGACTGAAGCTTTCTTT	CASSPETGEVTEAFF
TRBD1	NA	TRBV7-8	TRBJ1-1	TGTGCCAGCGGCCCACAGGGGGCACTGAACACTGAAGCTTTCTTT	CASGPQGALNTEAFF
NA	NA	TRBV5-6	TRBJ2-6	TGTGCCAGCAGCCCCCAGGGATCTGGGGCCAACGTCCTGACTTTC	CASSPQGSGANVLTF
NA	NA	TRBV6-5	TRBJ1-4	TGTGCCAGCAGCATATTCGGTGCTACTAATGAAAAACTGTTTTTT	CASSIFGATNEKLFF
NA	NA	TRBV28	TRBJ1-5	TGTGCCAGCAGTTCTCCAGGGTATAGCAATCAGCCCCAGCATTTT	CASSSPGYSNQPQHF
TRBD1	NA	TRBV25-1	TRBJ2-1	TGTGCCAGCAGGAGAATCGGGACAGGGGGCAATGAGCAGTTCTTC	CASRRIGTGGNEQFF
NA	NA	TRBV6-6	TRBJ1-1	TGTGCCACTTCGAATTACAGGGTATCTGAAGCTTTCTTT	CATSNYRVSEAFF
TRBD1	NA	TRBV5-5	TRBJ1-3	TGTGCCAGCAGCTATTGGGACAGGCACTCTGGAAACACCATATATTTT	CASSYWDRHSGNTIYF
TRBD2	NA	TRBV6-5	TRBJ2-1	TGTGCCAGCAGTACGGGACTAGCGGATGAGCAGTTCTTC	CASSTGLADEQFF
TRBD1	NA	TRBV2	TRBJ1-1	TGTGCCAGCTCGGGACAGCAGAACACTGAAGCTTTCTTT	CASSGQQNTEAFF
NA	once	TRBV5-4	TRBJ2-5	TGTGCCAGCAGCTTGGGTTCGACACCACAAGAGACCCAGTACTTC	CASSLGSTPQETQYF
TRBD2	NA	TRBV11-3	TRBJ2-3	TGTGCCAGCAGCTTAGCGACTAGCGGGGGTACAGATACGCAGTATTTT	CASSLATSGGTDTQYF
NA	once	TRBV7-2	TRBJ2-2	TGTGCCAGCAGCTTAGAGGGGTTGGGCACCGGGGAGCTGTTTTTT	CASSLEGLGTGELFF
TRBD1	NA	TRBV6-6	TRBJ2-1	TGTGCCAGCAGTGACTCCGGGACAGCAGGGAATGAGCAGTTCTTC	CASSDSGTAGNEQFF
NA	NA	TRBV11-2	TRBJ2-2	TGTGCCAGCAGCTTACGAGGGAGAGGCACCGGGGAGCTGTTTTTT	CASSLRGRGTGELFF
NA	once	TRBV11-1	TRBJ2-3	TGTGCCAGCAGCCACACAGATACGCAGTATTTT	CASSHTDTQYF
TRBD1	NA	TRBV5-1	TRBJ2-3	TGCGCCAGCAGCTATCCGACAGGGACGCAGTATTTT	CASSYPTGTQYF
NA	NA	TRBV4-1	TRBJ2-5	TGCGCCAGCAGCCTTCACAGGGCCGCGGAGACCCAGTACTTC	CASSLHRAAETQYF